The 6 T cell receptor beta chains below come from one sample, sequenced in a study of response to subunit inactivated influenza vaccine. From the RT-PCR reads, TCRdb called clonotypes with MiXCR, one entry per CDR3 protein. The data show more than 150,000 distinct CDR3 sequences, around 9.2% seen once. Sequencing used non-naive T cells sorted from PBMCs, obtained on the day of vaccination. The origin of the receptors is a man in his forties or fifties who received an inactivated influenza vaccine.

The chain recombines TRBV5-1 with TRBJ1-2; D gene uncertain. V lost 3 bases, J lost 0 bases, and 9 bases lay in between. The CDR3 spans 14 residues. The germline V gene has CDR1 SGHRS and CDR2 YFSETQ. The CDR3 nucleotides are TGCGCCAGCAGCTATACTGATACTAACTATGGCTACACCTTC. Protein: CASSYTDTNYGYTF. Supplemented by reference TRBV5-1 and TRBJ1-2, the full variable domain reads KAGVTQTPRYLIKTRGQQVTLSCSPISGHRSVSWYQQTPGQGLQFLFEYFSETQRNKGNFPGRFSGRQFSNSRSEMNVSTLELGDSALYLCASSYTDTNYGYTFGSGTRLTVV.

This clonotype has ten or more counts. The chain couples TRBV5-1 to TRBJ2-7; the D is unclear. CDR1 and CDR2 (germline): SGHRS, YFSETQ. V gave up 1 base and J gave up 1 base, with 6 bases separating them. This CDR3 has 13 residues. Here the CDR3 reads CASSLRVSYEQYF. The CDR3 DNA follows: TGCGCCAGCAGCTTGAGGGTTTCCTACGAGCAGTACTTC.

The chain employs TRBV12-3 or TRBV12-4 and TRBJ2-5, with D possibly being TRBD1 or TRBD2 (5 bases each). The CDR3 has 16 residues. V lost 3 bases and J 1 base, leaving 15 bases between the germline ends. The CDR3 DNA is TGTGCCAGCAGTTTCGCGACAGCGGAACCCCAAGAGACCCAGTACTTC. Its translation is CASSFATAEPQETQYF.

In its sample, this clonotype was seen a few times. This chain uses TRBV5-1 with TRBJ1-4, with D uncertain. In germline, CDR1 is SGHRS, CDR2 YFSETQ. The CDR3 runs to 11 residues. Trimming took 2 bases from V and 11 from J, leaving 7 bases between them. CDR3 in DNA: TGCGCCAGCAGCTTAGGCGGGAAACTGTTTTTT. Protein sequence: CASSLGGKLFF. Variable domain in full (rest from reference TRBV5-1 and TRBJ1-4): KAGVTQTPRYLIKTRGQQVTLSCSPISGHRSVSWYQQTPGQGLQFLFEYFSETQRNKGNFPGRFSGRQFSNSRSEMNVSTLELGDSALYLCASSLGGKLFFGSGTQLSVL.

This clonotype showed up just a few times. The chain uses TRBV4-1 and TRBJ2-3; D tentatively fits TRBD1 or TRBD2 (6 bases each). There are 15 residues in the CDR3. The ends were cut back, 3 bases at V and 3 bases at J, with 13 bases in the middle. CDR1 and CDR2 (germline): MGHRA, YSYEKL. The DNA for the CDR3 is TGCGCCAGCAGCCACATTGGGGGGCGGACAGATACGCAGTATTTT. Translating gives CASSHIGGRTDTQYF.

The chain uses TRBV28 and TRBJ2-7; no clear D. In germline, CDR1 is MDHEN, CDR2 SYDVKM. Trimming removed 2 bases from V and 3 bases from J, with 8 bases in between. The CDR3 runs to 13 residues. CDR3 sequence (DNA): TGTGCCAGCAGTTTAGCAGCGCACTACGAGCAGTACTTC. Its protein product is CASSLAAHYEQYF.